These 17 T cell receptor beta chains were all obtained from the same sample, sequenced in a study of cytotoxic CD8 clonotypes in ibrutinib-treated CLL. Clones were read by immunoSEQ multiplex PCR, and TCRdb kept only the in-frame ones, dropping some. This sample carries hundreds of thousands of clones, roughly 70% of them seen once, and the ten largest clones take 15%. The specimen comprised PBMCs, sampled after 24 months of ibrutinib treatment. These receptors came from a human donor with chronic lymphocytic leukemia.

The J gene is TRBJ2-1, the V gene TRBV29-1; 12 nucleotides agree with TRBD2. Germline assignment: CDR1 SQVTM and CDR2 ANQGSEA. The CDR3 covers 15 residues. V lost 7 bases, J lost 10 bases, and 14 bases stayed unmatched. CDR3 nucleotide sequence: TGCAGCGCTCTGGGATCGGGACTAGCGGGCAGGGAGCAGTTCTTC. The encoded protein is CSALGSGLAGREQFF.

V is TRBV27 and J is TRBJ2-3; D remains ambiguous. V was trimmed by 5 bases and J by 6 bases, leaving 15 bases between them. The CDR3 sequence is 14 residues long. CDR1 and CDR2 (germline): MNHEY, SMNVEV (reference sequence). CDR3 DNA: TGTGCCAGCAGTCTCTCGTTGGTCCCCGATACGCAGTATTTT. This encodes CASSLSLVPDTQYF.

This clone was counted once. V usage is TRBV6-4 and J usage is TRBJ2-3, with a tentative D call TRBD2 (5 bases). This CDR3 is built from 14 residues. Trimming removed 3 bases from V and 2 bases from J, with 9 bases in between. Germline V gene sequence: CDR1 MRHNA, CDR2 SNTAGT. The CDR3 spells CASSEFSDTDTQYF. The CDR3, as DNA: TGTGCCAGCAGTGAGTTTAGCGACACAGATACGCAGTATTTT.

This clone has only a few counts. The gene calls are TRBV10-3 and TRBJ1-5, with TRBD1 matching over 10 bases. CDR3 length: 15 amino acids. Germline lookup yields CDR1 ENHRY and CDR2 SYGVKD. Trimming removed 5 bases from V and 1 base from J; junction bases left unmatched: 2. The CDR3 here is CAISPGQGSNQPQHF. CDR3 nucleotide sequence: TGTGCCATCAGTCCGGGACAGGGGAGCAATCAGCCCCAGCATTTT.

The rearrangement links TRBV27 to TRBJ2-7; 7 bases fit TRBD2. Germline loops: CDR1 MNHEY, CDR2 SMNVEV (reference sequence). The CDR3 loop spans 16 amino acids. Trimming removed 3 bases from V and 3 bases from J; junction bases left unmatched: 11. The CDR3 protein is CASSFSAAGALYEQYF. CDR3 sequence (DNA): TGTGCCAGCAGTTTCAGTGCGGCGGGAGCCCTCTACGAGCAGTACTTC.

This clone was seen only a few times. The CDR3 is CATDRGLYEQYF. The CDR3 DNA follows: TGTGCCACCGACCGGGGTCTCTACGAGCAGTACTTC. The rearrangement joins TRBV6-6 to TRBJ2-7; tentative D call: TRBD2 (5 bases). This CDR3 has 12 residues. Germline values: CDR1 MNHNY, CDR2 SVGAGI (reference sequence). V gave up 10 bases and J gave up 3 bases, with 13 bases separating them.

This clone was detected once. This chain links TRBV28 with TRBJ1-6, with D unresolved. This CDR3 is built from 16 residues. CDR1 and CDR2 from the germline V gene are MDHEN and SYDVKM. Trimming removed 3 bases at V and 6 bases at J, with 15 bases between. CDR3 amino acids: CASSFAGLGGNSPLHF. CDR3 in DNA: TGTGCCAGCAGTTTCGCAGGCCTCGGCGGTAATTCACCCCTCCACTTT.

This chain uses TRBV18 with TRBJ2-7, with 7 nucleotides matching TRBD1. Unmatched junction bases numbered 5, after V lost 5 bases and J lost 1 base. The CDR3 covers 14 residues. Per the germline V gene, CDR1 is KGHSH and CDR2 is LQKENI. The CDR3 DNA follows: TGTGCCAGCTCAAGCACGGGACAGTCCTACGAGCAGTACTTC. This sequence encodes CASSSTGQSYEQYF.

The chain links TRBV21-1 to TRBJ2-1; TRBD2 reflects the table's D call only, with no check against the DNA. TRBV21-1 is tagged as a pseudogene. This CDR3 comprises 15 residues. The CDR3 DNA follows: TGTGCCAGCAGCCCACTAGCGGGTTCGGGGAATGAGCAGTTCTTC. Amino acids: CASSPLAGSGNEQFF.

V gene TRBV5-5 combines with J gene TRBJ2-7; D is perhaps TRBD2 (6 bases). Trimming left V 7 bases short and J 1 base short, with 15 bases between. Germline V CDR1 and CDR2: SGHKS, YYEKEE (reference sequence). The CDR3 length is 14 residues. The CDR3 DNA is TGTGCCAGCGGAGTCGGGAGCCTTTCCTACGAGCAGTACTTC. Residues: CASGVGSLSYEQYF.

This rearrangement joins TRBV7-9 to TRBJ1-1; D is possibly TRBD1 (6 bases). V lost 0 bases and J lost 4, with 9 bases in between. Germline CDR1 reads SEHNR; CDR2 reads FQNEAQ (reference sequence). The CDR3 extends over 14 amino acids. CDR3 sequence reads: CASSLAGGGTEAFF. CDR3 sequence (DNA): TGTGCCAGCAGCTTAGCAGGGGGAGGCACTGAAGCTTTCTTT.

This clone was seen once. The chain combines TRBV7-9 with TRBJ2-1, with D perhaps matching TRBD1 (5 bases). Germline CDR1 is SEHNR and CDR2 is FQNEAQ (reference sequence). This CDR3 spans 16 amino acids. V dropped 1 base and J dropped 4 bases, with 14 bases sitting between them. The CDR3 nucleotides read TGTGCCAGCAGCTTAGTTCTGGGTACAGGTTACAATGAGCAGTTCTTC. Translation gives CASSLVLGTGYNEQFF.

This clone was counted a single time. The chain combines TRBV5-1 with TRBJ2-7; D might be TRBD1 (5 bases). The CDR3 spans 15 residues. CDR1 SGHRS and CDR2 YFSETQ come from the germline V gene. The V gene lost 0 bases and the J gene lost 3 bases, with 13 bases spanning the gap. DNA of the CDR3: TGCGCCAGCAGCTTGGCCGAACAGGAGATCTACGAGCAGTACTTC. Its protein product is CASSLAEQEIYEQYF.

This clone was found a few times. The rearrangement joins TRBV7-3 to TRBJ2-2, with D perhaps TRBD1 or TRBD2 (5 bases each). The V end was cut by 5 bases, the J end by 5 bases, with 12 bases between. The CDR3 sequence is 14 residues long. In germline, CDR1 is SGHTA, CDR2 FQGTGA. CDR3 coding DNA: TGTGCCAGCAGCCCGGACTGGGGGACCGGGGAGCTGTTTTTT. Encoded protein: CASSPDWGTGELFF. The whole variable domain, remainder taken from reference TRBV7-3 and TRBJ2-2, is GAGVSQTPSNKVTEKGKYVELRCDPISGHTALYWYRQSLGQGPEFLIYFQGTGAADDSGLPNDRFFAVRPEGSVSTLKIQRTERGDSAVYLCASSPDWGTGELFFGEGSRLTVL.

This clone occurred a few times. The chain combines TRBV7-9 with TRBJ1-2; TRBD1 might be the D (5 bases). Per germline, CDR1 SEHNR and CDR2 FQNEAQ (reference sequence). This CDR3 has 15 residues. The V and J ends lost 2 bases and 4 bases respectively, with 14 bases between them. The CDR3 here is CASSLIDRGSYGYTF. The CDR3, as DNA: TGTGCCAGCAGCTTAATCGATAGGGGTTCCTATGGCTACACCTTC.

This clone was seen a handful of times. V is TRBV6-6 and J is TRBJ2-3; the match to TRBD1 covers 11 bases. The germline CDR1 and CDR2 sequences are MNHNY and SVGAGI (reference sequence). This CDR3 contains 15 residues. With V trimmed by 2 bases and J by 3 bases, 1 base remained unmatched. The chain's CDR3 is CASSYRDRGTDTQYF. CDR3 DNA: TGTGCCAGCAGTTACAGGGACAGGGGGACAGATACGCAGTATTTT.

The V and J genes are TRBV5-1 and TRBJ2-2; unclear D gene. V lost 4 bases to trimming and J lost 0 bases, with 7 bases between them. The length of the CDR3 is 14 residues. Germline V lookup: CDR1 SGHRS, CDR2 YFSETQ. CDR3 nucleotide sequence: TGCGCCAGCAGCCAGGATACGAACACCGGGGAGCTGTTTTTT. Protein: CASSQDTNTGELFF. Using reference TRBV5-1 and TRBJ2-2 for the parts outside the CDR3, the full variable domain is KAGVTQTPRYLIKTRGQQVTLSCSPISGHRSVSWYQQTPGQGLQFLFEYFSETQRNKGNFPGRFSGRQFSNSRSEMNVSTLELGDSALYLCASSQDTNTGELFFGEGSRLTVL.